This T cell receptor beta chain was recorded in a study of Graves' ophthalmopathy and Graves' hyperthyroidism. Findings and caveats of the study: Between ophthalmopathy and stable hyperthyroidism, a 13-signature model drew a separation with around 90% sensitivity and over 80% specificity.

The PBMCs were taken from around 10 ml of fresh peripheral blood. Amplified material comprised TCR beta CDR3 regions derived from RNA transcripts. Second-round multiplex PCR followed a first-round RT-PCR using HTBI primers. TCRdb ran MiXCR on the multiplex PCR reads and lists one entry per CDR3 protein. The sample contains around 340,000 distinct CDR3 sequences, 17% of which appear only once. V dropped 6 bases and J dropped 1 base, with 9 bases sitting between them. This CDR3 has 13 amino acids. CDR1 and CDR2 from the germline V gene are SNHLY and FYNNEI. This clonotype was detected ten times or more. The antigen remains unidentified.

The chain employs TRBV2 and TRBJ2-5; maybe TRBD1 (5 bases). Sequencing input: peripheral blood. The receptor was isolated from an adult man with Graves' ophthalmopathy. CDR3 loop: CASRRQSQETQYF. The CDR3 bases are TGTGCCAGCAGGAGACAGTCCCAAGAGACCCAGTACTTC.